This entry features one T cell receptor beta chain sequence. The sample belongs to a study of technical replicates of blood from several donors. V lost 3 bases and J lost 5, with 11 bases in between. CDR1 is MDHEN, CDR2 SYDVKM, per germline. The CDR3 consists of 14 residues. The protocol was immunoSEQ multiplex PCR, while the TCRdb copy is restricted to in-frame clones and leaves out a portion. Counted here are almost 70,000 clones, around 91% occurring once; the ten biggest clones make up approximately 0.39%. The clonotype comes from a human donor in good health. This chain links TRBV28 with TRBJ1-5, with unresolved D. Sequencing input: T cells isolated from PBMCs. The CDR3 is CASSFPVLYQPQHF. DNA of the CDR3: TGTGCCAGCAGTTTCCCGGTGCTTTATCAGCCCCAGCATTTT.